A single sample is the source of the 23 T cell receptor beta chains below, sequenced in a study of OX40 agonist ivuxolimab in advanced cancers. The repertoire was sequenced with immunoSEQ multiplex PCR; TCRdb's copy has only in-frame clones and lacks some. The sample lists roughly 12,000 clones; about 69% were seen once. Here the sequenced sample was CD4+ or CD8+ T cells sorted from blood, taken in a trial of the OX40 agonist ivuxolimab. These receptors originate from an adult with an advanced solid tumor such as melanoma, head and neck, liver or kidney cancer.

The V call is TRBV7-9, the J call TRBJ2-7; TRBD1 aligns across 11 bases. V lost 5 bases to trimming and J lost 7 bases; unmatched junction nucleotides: 13. Germline loops: CDR1 SEHNR, CDR2 FQNEAQ (reference sequence). This CDR3 has 16 amino acids. The CDR3 DNA is TGTGCCAGCAGCCCACAGGGACAGGGGGGAACGGGGGAGCAGTACTTC. This encodes CASSPQGQGGTGEQYF.

This clone was observed a single time. The gene calls are TRBV12-5 and TRBJ2-5; TRBD1 matches 12 bases. From germline, CDR1 is LGHNT and CDR2 FRNRAP. This CDR3 spans 15 amino acids. V was clipped by 6 bases and J by 2 bases; unmatched bases: 4. In nucleotides, the CDR3 is TGTGCTAGTGGGGGACAGGGGGCTATTCAAGAGACCCAGTACTTC. This gives the protein CASGGQGAIQETQYF.

This clone was seen once. The J gene is TRBJ2-3, the V gene TRBV9; the D gene is possibly TRBD2 (6 bases). The V gene lost 2 bases and the J gene lost 9 bases, with 16 bases spanning the gap. This CDR3 is built from 14 residues. Germline V gene sequence: CDR1 SGDLS, CDR2 YYNGEE. This CDR3 is CASSVSGTPATQYF. The CDR3, as DNA: TGTGCCAGCAGCGTTTCCGGGACTCCCGCGACGCAGTATTTT.

The genes are TRBV30 and TRBJ2-7; the D is unclear. Trimming took off 0 bases at V and 11 bases at J, with 23 bases between the two ends. Germline assignment: CDR1 GTSNPN and CDR2 SVGIG (reference sequence). The CDR3 contains 15 residues. This chain's CDR3 is CAWSVRSVSWARKYF. CDR3 coding DNA: TGTGCCTGGAGTGTACGGTCCGTGTCTTGGGCCAGAAAGTACTTC. Complete variable domain (other parts from reference TRBV30 and TRBJ2-7): SQTIHQWPATLVQPVGSPLSLECTVEGTSNPNLYWYRQAAGRGLQLLFYSVGIGQISSEVPQNLSASRPQDRQFILSSKKLLLSDSGFYLCAWSVRSVSWARKYFGPGTRLTVT.

This sequence joins TRBV27 and TRBJ2-7, with D possibly being TRBD1 (6 bases). Germline CDR1 reads MNHEY; CDR2 reads SMNVEV (reference sequence). Between the trimmed V and J ends, which lost 0 bases and 2 bases, there was a span of 14 bases. This CDR3 region has 16 residues. The DNA of the CDR3 is TGTGCCAGCAGTTTATCGGGGGCAGGCCACACCTACGAGCAGTACTTC. It is translated as CASSLSGAGHTYEQYF.

The chain has TRBV5-4 and TRBJ1-1; 9 nucleotides agree with TRBD1. The germline V gene has CDR1 SGHNT and CDR2 YYREEE (reference sequence). CDR3 length equals 12 residues. V lost 2 bases, J lost 10 bases, and 3 bases stayed unmatched. The CDR3 sequence: CASSFGQGIAFF. DNA for the CDR3: TGTGCCAGCAGCTTTGGACAGGGGATAGCTTTCTTT.

The chain links TRBV7-9 to TRBJ1-1; 11 bases align to TRBD1. Germline loops: CDR1 SEHNR, CDR2 FQNEAQ (reference sequence). The V and J ends lost 5 bases and 4 bases, in that order; junction bases with no gene match: 6. This CDR3 spans 15 amino acids. As DNA, the CDR3 is TGTGCCAGCAGCCCCTGGGACAGGGGGGTCACTGAAGCTTTCTTT. Translated, it gives CASSPWDRGVTEAFF. The variable domain in full, with the rest retrieved from reference TRBV7-9 and TRBJ1-1, is DTGVSQNPRHKITKRGQNVTFRCDPISEHNRLYWYRQTLGQGPEFLTYFQNEAQLEKSRLLSDRFSAERPKGSFSTLEIQRTEQGDSAMYLCASSPWDRGVTEAFFGQGTRLTVV.

V gene TRBV7-9 combines with J gene TRBJ1-1; the match to TRBD1 covers 7 bases. V gave up 6 bases and J gave up 1 base; unmatched junction bases: 8. The CDR3 is made up of 15 amino acids. From germline, CDR1 is SEHNR and CDR2 FQNEAQ (reference sequence). The CDR3: CASSSKEGANTEAFF. CDR3 in DNA: TGTGCCAGCAGTTCAAAGGAGGGGGCGAACACTGAAGCTTTCTTT.

The chain employs TRBV10-1 and TRBJ1-1, with D unresolved. Trimming left V 4 bases short and J 0 bases short, with 6 bases between. This CDR3 spans 13 amino acids. Germline V gives CDR1 WNHNN, CDR2 SYGVQD (reference sequence). The DNA for the CDR3 is TGCGCCAGCAGTGTAAACGTGAACACTGAAGCTTTCTTT. Protein: CASSVNVNTEAFF.

The genes are TRBV6-6 and TRBJ2-5; 8 bases line up with TRBD1. The V gene's germline CDR1 is MNHNY and CDR2 SVGAGI (reference sequence). With V trimmed by 1 base and J by 4 bases, 5 bases remained unmatched. This CDR3 has 15 residues. CDR3 sequence (DNA): TGTGCCAGCAGTTACTTATCCACAGGGGGAGAGACCCAGTACTTC. Translating gives CASSYLSTGGETQYF.

The gene calls are TRBV19 and TRBJ2-5; D is unclear. The length of the CDR3 is 12 residues. Trimming removed 6 bases at V and 3 bases at J, with 8 bases between. CDR1 LNHDA and CDR2 SQIVND come from the germline V gene (reference sequence). CDR3 bases: TGTGCCAGTAGAGACAATGAAGAGACCCAGTACTTC. This codes for CASRDNEETQYF. Complete variable domain (other parts from reference TRBV19 and TRBJ2-5): DGGITQSPKYLFRKEGQNVTLSCEQNLNHDAMYWYRQDPGQGLRLIYYSQIVNDFQKGDIAEGYSVSREKKESFPLTVTSAQKNPTAFYLCASRDNEETQYFGPGTRLLVL.

V usage is TRBV5-6 and J usage is TRBJ1-1; D is unclear. V lost 3 bases to trimming and J lost 9 bases, with 18 bases between them. This CDR3 has 14 residues. Germline V gene lookup returns CDR1 SGHDT and CDR2 YYEEEE. CDR3 in DNA: TGTGCCAGCAGCTATAGGGCCCTGCCAGGTCAAGCTTTCTTT. Protein product: CASSYRALPGQAFF.

This clone was counted once. The chain uses TRBV7-9 and TRBJ2-7, with no clear D. The V gene's germline CDR1 is SEHNR and CDR2 FQNEAQ (reference sequence). The CDR3 has 13 amino acids. Trimming stripped 5 bases from V and 2 bases from J, with 10 bases between. CDR3 nucleotides: TGTGCCAGCAGCCCTCCCCCCGCCTACGAGCAGTACTTC. Its protein product is CASSPPPAYEQYF.

J is TRBJ1-3 and V is TRBV4-3; D might be TRBD1 (5 bases). The CDR3 extends over 17 amino acids. V shed 0 bases and J shed 3 bases, with 15 bases lying between them. CDR1 is LGHNA, CDR2 YSLEER, per germline. CDR3 loop: CASSQDGNGAFGNTIYF. In nucleotides, the CDR3 is TGCGCCAGCAGCCAAGATGGGAATGGGGCGTTTGGAAACACCATATATTTT.

V usage is TRBV9 and J usage is TRBJ1-4, with D possibly matching TRBD1 (5 bases). The length of the CDR3 is 14 residues. The germline V gene has CDR1 SGDLS and CDR2 YYNGEE. V lost 3 bases to trimming and J lost 8 bases, with 14 bases between them. Here the CDR3 reads CASSAGVREEKLFF. DNA of the CDR3: TGTGCCAGCAGCGCGGGGGTGCGAGAGGAAAAACTGTTTTTT.

This clone has just a few counts. The chain couples TRBV2 to TRBJ1-1; TRBD1 might be the D (5 bases). The ends were cut back, 7 bases at V and 0 bases at J, with 18 bases in the middle. Germline-derived CDR1 and CDR2 are SNHLY and FYNNEI. The CDR3 extends over 16 amino acids. The CDR3, as DNA: TGTGCCAGCATATTTAGCAGGGAGAGGGTGAACACTGAAGCTTTCTTT. Its protein is CASIFSRERVNTEAFF.

The genes are TRBV4-1 and TRBJ2-1; the D gene is possibly TRBD1 (6 bases). Germline CDR1 and CDR2: MGHRA and YSYEKL. V was trimmed by 2 bases and J by 2 bases, leaving 7 bases between them. The CDR3 is made up of 14 amino acids. The CDR3 here is CASSQRTAYNEQFF. Here the CDR3 DNA reads TGCGCCAGCAGCCAACGGACAGCCTACAATGAGCAGTTCTTC.

The chain recombines TRBV7-9 with TRBJ1-1; D is unresolved. V lost 2 bases to trimming and J lost 5 bases, with 6 bases between them. The CDR3 extends over 12 amino acids. CDR1 and CDR2 (germline): SEHNR, FQNEAQ (reference sequence). In nucleotides, the CDR3 is TGTGCCAGCAGCTTACTGGGGACTGAAGCTTTCTTT. It codes for CASSLLGTEAFF.

The V gene is TRBV9, the J gene TRBJ1-2; 9 bases map to TRBD1. The CDR3 runs 14 residues. With V trimmed by 3 bases and J by 6 bases, 6 bases remained unmatched. Germline CDR1 is SGDLS and CDR2 is YYNGEE. CDR3 coding DNA: TGTGCCAGCAGCGGGGGACAGGGAGGCAATGGCTACACCTTC. This gives the protein CASSGGQGGNGYTF.

The rearrangement uses TRBV19 and TRBJ2-1; no clear D. The CDR3 runs 15 residues. Between the trimmed V and J ends, which lost 6 bases and 0 bases, there was a span of 12 bases. Germline values: CDR1 LNHDA, CDR2 SQIVND (reference sequence). The CDR3, as DNA: TGTGCCAGTAGCCATACCCCGAGCTCCTACAATGAGCAGTTCTTC. Amino acids: CASSHTPSSYNEQFF.

This clone was seen just once. The rearrangement joins TRBV27 to TRBJ1-1; 7 nucleotides align to TRBD1. Germline CDR1 MNHEY, CDR2 SMNVEV (reference sequence). The CDR3 has 15 residues. Trimming took 0 bases from V and 5 from J; bases not matched to a gene: 6. CDR3 DNA: TGTGCCAGCAGTTTATCAGAGGGGGCAAGGACTGAAGCTTTCTTT. Its translation is CASSLSEGARTEAFF.

J is TRBJ2-5 and V is TRBV18; D is unclear. Germline assignment: CDR1 KGHSH and CDR2 LQKENI. Deletions cut 2 bases from V and 5 bases from J, with 9 bases between. The CDR3 is made up of 13 amino acids. This chain's CDR3 is CASSPDNSETQYF. The CDR3 bases are TGTGCCAGCTCACCAGACAATTCGGAGACCCAGTACTTC.

This clone was found a few times. V gene TRBV30 combines with J gene TRBJ1-5; D gene ambiguous. CDR1 and CDR2 (germline): GTSNPN, SVGIG (reference sequence). The CDR3 covers 13 residues. V gave up 1 base and J gave up 3 bases, with 7 bases separating them. The CDR3 DNA sequence: TGTGCCTGGAGTGATACAGCCAATCAGCCCCAGCATTTT. It translates to CAWSDTANQPQHF.